The T cell receptor beta chain under discussion was sequenced for a study of long-term antiretroviral therapy in people with HIV. Study outcomes and limitations: All time points showed a repertoire dominated by clones expanded before ART. Despite increasing after ART, diversity remained lower than that of transplant donor controls.

As for this clone: Its antigen is unidentified.

It was version v3.0 of the immunoSEQ assay that was run at survey level. Sequenced by immunoSEQ multiplex PCR; TCRdb stores in-frame clones only, minus some. Of about 19,000 clones listed, around 79% are singletons. The CDR3 is 14 amino acids. Germline values: CDR1 GTSNPN, CDR2 SVGIG (reference sequence). Unmatched junction bases numbered 4, after V lost 3 bases and J lost 3 bases. The TCR sequence derives from a man aged 18 to 29 with HIV. The V and J genes are TRBV30 and TRBJ2-5; 10 bases are shared with TRBD2. This material consisted of unsorted PBMCs, taken at the start of antiretroviral therapy, before treatment. In DNA, the CDR3 is TGTGCCTGGAGGCCTAGCGGGAGCAAAGAGACCCAGTACTTC. This sequence encodes CAWRPSGSKETQYF. The whole variable domain, remainder taken from reference TRBV30 and TRBJ2-5, is SQTIHQWPATLVQPVGSPLSLECTVEGTSNPNLYWYRQAAGRGLQLLFYSVGIGQISSEVPQNLSASRPQDRQFILSSKKLLLSDSGFYLCAWRPSGSKETQYFGPGTRLLVL.